This T cell receptor (beta chain) was identified in a study of blood T cell repertoires in COVID-19. Trimming left V 0 bases short and J 6 bases short, with 6 bases between. Germline V gene lookup returns CDR1 LGHNA and CDR2 YSLEER. The CDR3 is 13 amino acids. Clones were read by immunoSEQ multiplex PCR, and TCRdb kept only the in-frame ones, dropping some. The table includes around 86,000 clones, 85% detected once. Sequencing was done on a sample of peripheral blood. The chain recombines TRBV4-3 with TRBJ1-5; possibly TRBD1 for D (5 bases). The receptor was isolated from a man aged 80 or over with acute or convalescent COVID-19. The CDR3 loop is CASSQDRGQPQHF. Here the CDR3 DNA reads TGCGCCAGCAGCCAAGATAGGGGTCAGCCCCAGCATTTT.